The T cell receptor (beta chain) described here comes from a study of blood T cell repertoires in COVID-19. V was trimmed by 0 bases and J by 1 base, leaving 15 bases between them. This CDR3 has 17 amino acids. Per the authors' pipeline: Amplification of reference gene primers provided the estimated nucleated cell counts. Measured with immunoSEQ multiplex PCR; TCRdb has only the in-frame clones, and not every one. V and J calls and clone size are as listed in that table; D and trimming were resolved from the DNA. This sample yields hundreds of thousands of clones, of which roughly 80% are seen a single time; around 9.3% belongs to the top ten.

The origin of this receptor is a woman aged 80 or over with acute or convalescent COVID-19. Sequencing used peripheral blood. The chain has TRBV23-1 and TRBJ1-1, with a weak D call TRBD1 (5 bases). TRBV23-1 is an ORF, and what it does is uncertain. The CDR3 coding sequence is TGCGCCAGCAGTCAATCGAGGGAGGGGTATTGGAACACTGAAGCTTTCTTT. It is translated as CASSQSREGYWNTEAFF.